This is a list of T cell receptor beta chains from one sample in a study of technical replicates of blood from a few donors. Assay: immunoSEQ multiplex PCR; the TCRdb copy retains only in-frame clones and omits some. The profile shows 60,000 to 90,000 clones, approximately 96% of them singletons. The sequencing input was T cells isolated from PBMCs. The receptors here all came from a human donor in good health. CDR3s include the opening cysteine and the closing phenylalanine or tryptophan. The D gene is left open where the match is weak. A row's size may be missing; if present it is once, few, many or a size class.

D | size | J | V | DNA | CDR3
TRBD1 | . | TRBJ1-5 | TRBV29-1 | TGCAGCGTTAGACAGGGTGATCAGCCCCAGCATTTT | CSVRQGDQPQHF
TRBD1 | . | TRBJ2-7 | TRBV6-4 | TGTGCCAGCAGTCCCAGACAGGGCCACGAGCAGTACTTC | CASSPRQGHEQYF
. | . | TRBJ2-7 | TRBV11-2 | TGTGCCAGCGGAGGAAAGGGATCAGGGCGGGGTTACGAGCAGTACTTC | CASGGKGSGRGYEQYF
. | . | TRBJ2-1 | TRBV9 | TGTGCCAGCAGCGTGGGAGACGGGGGACTCCTGGAGCAGTTCTTC | CASSVGDGGLLEQFF
TRBD2 | . | TRBJ2-1 | TRBV7-3 | TGTGCCAGCAGCCGTAAGGGGACTAGCTATGAGCAGTTCTTC | CASSRKGTSYEQFF
TRBD2 | . | TRBJ2-3 | TRBV11-3 | TGTGCCAGCAGCCAGACTAGCGGGAGGCTCGATACGCAGTATTTT | CASSQTSGRLDTQYF
. | once | TRBJ2-7 | TRBV30 | TGTGCCTGGAGTGTATCCGGGTTTCATGCCGAGCAGTACTTC | CAWSVSGFHAEQYF
. | . | TRBJ2-1 | TRBV30 | TGTGCCTGGAGTACTGGGACTAATGAGCAGTTCTTC | CAWSTGTNEQFF
TRBD1 | . | TRBJ1-5 | TRBV5-4 | TGTGCCAGCAGACACAGGACAGGGACCCAGCATTTT | CASRHRTGTQHF
TRBD1 | . | TRBJ1-1 | TRBV4-1 | TGCGCCAGCAGCCAAGTGTTTAAGGACAGGGGGCAAGACACTGAAGCTTTCTTT | CASSQVFKDRGQDTEAFF
. | . | TRBJ2-3 | TRBV9 | TGTGCCAGCAGCATTCAGGTCGCAGATACGCAGTATTTT | CASSIQVADTQYF
. | . | TRBJ1-1 | TRBV5-1 | TGCGCCAGCAGCTATGGGGGGGATAGGACTGAAGCTTTCTTT | CASSYGGDRTEAFF
. | . | TRBJ1-1 | TRBV27 | TGTGCCAGCAGCCCGTCAGGGAACACTGAAGCTTTCTTT | CASSPSGNTEAFF
TRBD1 | . | TRBJ1-1 | TRBV5-6 | TGTGCCAGCAGCGTATACAGGGGGGGCACTGAAGCTTTCTTT | CASSVYRGGTEAFF
. | . | TRBJ1-2 | TRBV14 | TGTGCCAGCAGCCACTCAGGGTCTCCCCACTATGGCTACACCTTC | CASSHSGSPHYGYTF
. | . | TRBJ1-1 | TRBV5-1 | TGCGCCAGCGGCGGGAGAGGGGTCACTGAAGCTTTCTTT | CASGGRGVTEAFF
. | . | TRBJ2-5 | TRBV7-3 | TGTGCCAGCAGCCCCACTGGACTGGAAGAGACCCAGTACTTC | CASSPTGLEETQYF
TRBD1 | . | TRBJ1-2 | TRBV7-9 | TGTGCCAGCAGCTTACCCCCCCACTGGACAGGGGGCGATAACTATGGCTACACCTTC | CASSLPPHWTGGDNYGYTF
TRBD2 | . | TRBJ2-7 | TRBV4-2 | TGTGCCAGCAGCCCTTTAGGACTAGCGGGAGGTCCCGAGCAGTACTTC | CASSPLGLAGGPEQYF
. | . | TRBJ2-1 | TRBV11-2 | TGTGCCAGCAGCTTAGGGCAGGGTGTGATGAGAGAGCAGTTCTTC | CASSLGQGVMREQFF
. | . | TRBJ1-1 | TRBV6-5 | TGTGCCAGCAGTCCGACAGTAATGAAAACTGAAGCTTTCTTT | CASSPTVMKTEAFF
TRBD1 | . | TRBJ1-1 | TRBV19 | TGTGCCAGTAGTATGAGACAGGGGAACACTGAAGCTTTCTTT | CASSMRQGNTEAFF
. | . | TRBJ2-1 | TRBV5-6 | TGTGCCAGCAGCCGCCCCCTCGGGAAGAACAATGAGCAGTTCTTC | CASSRPLGKNNEQFF
TRBD1 | . | TRBJ1-2 | TRBV5-1 | TGCGCCAGCAGCCCAAGTTCGGACAGGCCCTATGGCTACACCTTC | CASSPSSDRPYGYTF
TRBD1 | once | TRBJ2-7 | TRBV30 | TGTGCCTGCTCTACCGGGACAGTGGGGATCTACGAGCAGTACTTC | CACSTGTVGIYEQYF
TRBD1 | . | TRBJ1-5 | TRBV5-6 | TGTGCCAGCAGCTTGGACGACAGGGCCTACTATCAGCCCCAGCATTTT | CASSLDDRAYYQPQHF
. | . | TRBJ2-1 | TRBV18 | TGTGCCAGCTCACCCGGCGGACTCCGCAACAATGAGCAGTTCTTC | CASSPGGLRNNEQFF
. | . | TRBJ2-1 | TRBV6-1 | TGTGCCACTATGATAGCAGCTGAGCAGTTCTTC | CATMIAAEQFF
TRBD1 | . | TRBJ2-7 | TRBV27 | TGTGCCAGCAGTCCGGGACAGGTGGAGTACGAGCAGTACTTC | CASSPGQVEYEQYF
. | . | TRBJ1-5 | TRBV28 | TGTGCCAGCAGTTTTAATAGAGGCTATCAGCCCCAGCATTTT | CASSFNRGYQPQHF
. | once | TRBJ1-3 | TRBV18 | TGTGCCAGCTCACCATATAGCTCTGGAAACACCATATATTTT | CASSPYSSGNTIYF
TRBD1 | . | TRBJ1-1 | TRBV11-2 | TGTGCCAGCAGCTTCGAGAGGGACAGGGATGCTTTCTTT | CASSFERDRDAFF
. | . | TRBJ1-1 | TRBV4-3 | TGCGCCAGCAGCCAAGTCAGGGGTGGGACTGAAGCTTTCTTT | CASSQVRGGTEAFF
. | . | TRBJ2-1 | TRBV7-2 | TGTGCCAGCAGCTTAGGAGTTGAGCAGTTCTTC | CASSLGVEQFF
. | . | TRBJ2-7 | TRBV29-1 | TGCAGCGTTGGGGACACGGCCTACGAGCAGTACTTC | CSVGDTAYEQYF
. | . | TRBJ1-2 | TRBV21-1 | TGTGCCAGCAGGACAGCGCATGGCTACACCTTC | CASRTAHGYTF
TRBD2 | . | TRBJ2-1 | TRBV6-1 | TGTGCCAGCAGTGAAGCGGTCAGTGGGGCTAGCGGGTATTACAATGAGCAGTTCTTC | CASSEAVSGASGYYNEQFF
. | . | TRBJ2-3 | TRBV5-1 | TGCGCCAGCAGCCCGATAGCGTGGACTACCATAGATACGCAGTATTTT | CASSPIAWTTIDTQYF
TRBD2 | once | TRBJ2-1 | TRBV28 | TGTGCCACCTTTACCTTGGGACTACTCGGATCTTACAATGAGCAGTTCTTC | CATFTLGLLGSYNEQFF
TRBD2 | . | TRBJ2-3 | TRBV6-1 | TGTGCCACATTAGCGGGAGGGCCCTCAGATACGCAGTATTTT | CATLAGGPSDTQYF
. | . | TRBJ2-7 | TRBV13 | TGTGCCAGCAGCTCGAGCCGAACAGGAGACTTCTACGAGCAGTACTTC | CASSSSRTGDFYEQYF
TRBD1 | . | TRBJ1-5 | TRBV6-1 | TGTGCCACCCGACAGGGGTGGGAGCCCCAGCATTTT | CATRQGWEPQHF
. | . | TRBJ2-7 | TRBV28 | TGTGCCAGCAGTTTGGGGGCCGGCGAGCAGTACTTC | CASSLGAGEQYF
. | once | TRBJ2-7 | TRBV21-1 | TGTGCCAGCAGCAAAGCCGGGACAGGGAAAGCCTACGAGCAGTACTTC | CASSKAGTGKAYEQYF
TRBD1 | . | TRBJ2-7 | TRBV16 | TGTGCCAGCAGCCGAGATCCGGGACAGGGGATAAACGAGCAGTACTTC | CASSRDPGQGINEQYF
TRBD1 | . | TRBJ2-5 | TRBV4-3 | TGCGCCAGCAGCCAAGAAACAGGGGCATCGGAGACCCAGTACTTC | CASSQETGASETQYF
. | . | TRBJ2-2 | TRBV19 | TGTGCCAGTAGTTTCCAGGCGAACACCGGGGAGCTGTTTTTT | CASSFQANTGELFF
. | . | TRBJ2-2 | TRBV7-3 | TGTGCCAGCACCAGAAGGGCAGGGATTGCCACCGGGGAGCTGTTTTTT | CASTRRAGIATGELFF
TRBD1 | . | TRBJ1-5 | TRBV6-5 | TGTGCCAGCAGCCAGGGGGCAGGTCAGCCCCAGCATTTT | CASSQGAGQPQHF
. | . | TRBJ1-2 | TRBV6-5 | TGTGCCAGCAGCTTCTTTCGGGACTATGGCTACACCTTC | CASSFFRDYGYTF
. | . | TRBJ2-7 | TRBV18 | TGTGCCAGCTCATCCGGACAGACTTCTTTATACGAGCAGTACTTC | CASSSGQTSLYEQYF
TRBD1 | . | TRBJ1-5 | TRBV6-6 | TGTGCCAGCAGCCTGGGACAGGGCACCCGCAATCAGCCCCAGCATTTT | CASSLGQGTRNQPQHF
. | . | TRBJ2-3 | TRBV9 | TGTGCCAGCAGCGGGACACTTCCTAGCACAGATACGCAGTATTTT | CASSGTLPSTDTQYF
. | . | TRBJ2-5 | TRBV19 | TGTGCCAGTAGGGACCGGGGGCAAGAGACCCAGTACTTC | CASRDRGQETQYF
. | . | TRBJ2-2 | TRBV2 | TGTGCCAGCAGTGAAGGGCAGGGTGTTGGGGAGCTGTTTTTT | CASSEGQGVGELFF
. | . | TRBJ1-1 | TRBV6-5 | TGTGCCAGCAGTTTGGGCCTCGGTGACACTGAAGCTTTCTTT | CASSLGLGDTEAFF
TRBD2 | . | TRBJ2-2 | TRBV6-5 | TGTGCCAGCAGTCCCCGGACTAGTGGGACCGGGGAGCTGTTTTTT | CASSPRTSGTGELFF
TRBD2 | . | TRBJ2-2 | TRBV7-2 | TGTGCCAGCAGCACCAGCGCGCTAGCGGGAACCGTTACCGGGGAGCTGTTTTTT | CASSTSALAGTVTGELFF
TRBD1 | once | TRBJ1-1 | TRBV5-1 | TGCGCCAGCAGCGGACAGGGTGTTGGGAACACTGAAGCTTTCTTT | CASSGQGVGNTEAFF
. | . | TRBJ2-3 | TRBV7-2 | TGTGCCAGCCGATCCCCGGTAAATTATACGCAGTATTTT | CASRSPVNYTQYF